This T cell receptor beta chain was recorded in a study of blood T cell repertoires in COVID-19 (dated by TCRdb to 2018 to 2020). General notes on the study: Samples from collaborators originated in the United States, Italy and Spain and spanned both the acute and convalescent phases of COVID-19. Deeply sampled blood TCRbeta repertoires from subjects exposed to, actively infected with, or recovered from COVID-19 were included in the dataset. The material from the prospective study consisted of cDNA or gDNA derived from T cells, B-cell-depleted T cells, or PBMCs. Where HLA class I and class II types were available, the types were taken from metadata supplied by the sample provider, not from assay-based typing. The repertoires were released in a freely available public database intended as a resource for research on the immune response to SARS-CoV-2. The sample metadata nearly always contained a de-identified subject ID, COVID-19 status, age in years and sex. Samples came from the ongoing ImmuneRACE study (first 160 participants) plus 1,254 subjects from 6 global collaborators.

Reading from cysteine to phenylalanine, the CDR3 counts 16 amino acids. The entry retains the CDR3 DNA only, 48 bases that are in frame from base 1. The germline V and J ends show losses of 4 bases and 4 bases respectively, and no gene match explains 6 bases of the junction. The germline V gene (reference sequence) provides CDR1 LGHDT and CDR2 YNNKEL. Collaborating institutions collected whole blood in K2EDTA tubes following their own protocols. Collaborator samples were shipped for TCRbeta analysis as frozen whole blood, isolated PBMCs, or DNA extracted from either sample type. What the research found in general, with its limitations: The amount of clinical and demographic metadata varied by source and participant and was provided uncurated.

TCRbeta CDR3 regions were amplified from genomic DNA by means of the immunoSEQ Assay, a bias-controlled multiplex PCR. In the original analysis: Nucleated cell counts per sample were estimated from amplification of reference gene primers within the assay. To quantify the absolute abundance of each unique TCRbeta CDR3 rearrangement, sequence reads were collapsed and filtered. For each sample, productive Simpson clonality was calculated as the square root of Simpson's diversity index across productive rearrangements. This immuneACCESS table, as held by TCRdb, lists in-frame sequences with V and J called but not all clones. Of the missing ones, under half trace to an unresolved V gene in checked studies; the others have no known cause. V and J calls and clone size are copied from that table; D and trimming were computed from the DNA. The sample includes under 250,000 clones, with 65% to 85% observed a single time. The ten largest clones capture 27% of the sample.

Remarks on this clone: The antigen it recognizes is unknown. Qualities for individual bases were not recorded, and no much larger clone is one base off.

This sequence was found in a man between 40 and 49 years old with acute or convalescent COVID-19. Sequenced: peripheral blood. This sequence uses TRBV3-1 (or the pseudogene TRBV3-2) and TRBJ2-6; TRBD2 aligns with 8 central bases. In nucleotide form, the sequence is TGTGCCAGCAGCCGGAGGCGGGGGGTCGGGGCCAACGTCCTGACTTTC. It codes for CASSRRRGVGANVLTF.